Shown below are 17 T cell receptor beta chains from a single sample sequenced in a study of cytomegalovirus exposure and HLA in healthy donors. The PCR used 60 Vbeta and 13 Jbeta primers. Produced via immunoSEQ multiplex PCR; TCRdb's table is partial and in-frame only. The repertoire holds 200,000 to 250,000 clones, with 85% to 90% as singletons. The sequenced sample was PBMCs. The receptors were sampled from a human donor in good health.

This clone was seen just once. This chain joins TRBV7-9 and TRBJ2-1; D gene uncertain. V dropped 1 base and J dropped 0 bases, with 7 bases sitting between them. CDR3 length: 15 residues. CDR1 SEHNR and CDR2 FQNEAQ come from the germline V gene (reference sequence). The CDR3 sequence: CASSLVESSYNEQFF. The DNA for the CDR3 is TGTGCCAGCAGCTTAGTCGAGAGCTCCTACAATGAGCAGTTCTTC.

The chain links TRBV2 to TRBJ1-3; D call uncertain. From germline, CDR1 is SNHLY and CDR2 FYNNEI. Trimming cost V 3 bases and J 1 base, with 10 bases left between them. The CDR3 runs 15 residues. The CDR3 region is CASSELEGSGNTIYF. CDR3 in DNA: TGTGCCAGCAGTGAGTTAGAGGGATCTGGAAACACCATATATTTT.

The V and J genes are TRBV2 and TRBJ2-1; D gene ambiguous. The CDR3 sequence is 14 residues long. Germline V gene sequence: CDR1 SNHLY, CDR2 FYNNEI. The V and J ends lost 7 bases and 0 bases respectively, with 10 bases between them. The CDR3 is CASTMLSSYNEQFF. For the CDR3, the DNA is TGTGCCAGCACAATGCTGAGCTCCTACAATGAGCAGTTCTTC. Full variable domain (missing parts from reference TRBV2 and TRBJ2-1): EPEVTQTPSHQVTQMGQEVILRCVPISNHLYFYWYRQILGQKVEFLVSFYNNEISEKSEIFDDQFSVERPDGSNFTLKIRSTKLEDSAMYFCASTMLSSYNEQFFGPGTRLTVL.

V and J are TRBV6-1 and TRBJ2-7, with TRBD1 identical over 9 bases. The length of the CDR3 is 15 residues. The V gene end was trimmed by 8 bases and the J gene end by 12 bases; junction bases not matched to a gene: 20. Germline V gives CDR1 MNHNS, CDR2 SASEGT. CDR3 sequence (DNA): TGTGCCAGCTTTGAACCGGGACAGGGTTTTAATGTACCGTACTTC. It encodes CASFEPGQGFNVPYF.

This clone has a handful of counts. This chain joins TRBV9 and TRBJ2-3, with D possibly matching TRBD2 (5 bases). V lost 0 bases, J lost 4 bases, and 12 bases lay in between. The CDR3 runs to 15 residues. Germline CDR1 is SGDLS and CDR2 is YYNGEE. The CDR3 loop reads CASSVGGSLADTQYF. CDR3 DNA sequence: TGTGCCAGCAGCGTAGGTGGGAGCTTGGCAGATACGCAGTATTTT.

In the case of this clone: A junction boundary mismatches the germline segment, possibly from a read error. Within the sample, other DNA sequences also encode this same CDR3. This chain uses TRBV10-1 with TRBJ1-5, with D possibly matching TRBD1 (5 bases). CDR1 is WNHNN and CDR2 is SYGVQD in the germline V gene (reference sequence). This CDR3 is 13 amino acids long. CDR3 DNA sequence: TGCGCCAGTAGTGGACAAAGCAATCAGCCCCAGCATTTT. Amino acids: CASSGQSNQPQHF.

The rearrangement links TRBV5-4 to TRBJ2-6, with unresolved D. V lost 5 bases and J lost 4, with 10 bases in between. The CDR3 spans 14 residues. Per the germline V gene, CDR1 is SGHNT and CDR2 is YYREEE (reference sequence). CDR3 sequence reads: CASSSVGGANVLTF. The DNA of the CDR3 is TGTGCCAGCAGTTCCGTGGGCGGGGCCAACGTCCTGACTTTC.

This rearrangement joins TRBV7-9 to TRBJ2-5; the match to TRBD1 covers 7 bases. Trimming removed 2 bases from V and 5 bases from J; junction bases left unmatched: 17. The CDR3 consists of 18 residues. Germline V gene lookup returns CDR1 SEHNR and CDR2 FQNEAQ (reference sequence). The CDR3 bases are TGTGCCAGCAGCTTACAGAGGGGGCTGGGGTTAGCAACGGAGACCCAGTACTTC. This translates into CASSLQRGLGLATETQYF.

J is TRBJ2-5 and V is TRBV13, with TRBD1 matching 9 bases. The last part of the DNA fits TRBJ2-7 better; the J call may be wrong. The germline V gene has CDR1 PRHDT and CDR2 FYEKMQ (reference sequence). The CDR3 is 14 residues long. In nucleotides, the CDR3 is TGTGCCAGCAGCCCCGGGACAGGGCCCCCCGAGCAGTACTTC. Translating gives CASSPGTGPPEQYF.

A remark on this clone: A junction end diverges from the germline sequence, so it may reflect a read error. The gene calls are TRBV9 and TRBJ2-2; a possible D gene is TRBD2 (5 bases). This CDR3 is 12 amino acids long. The V gene's germline CDR1 is SGDLS and CDR2 YYNGEE. CDR3 sequence reads: CASSVEPGELFF. For the CDR3, the DNA is TGTGCCAGCAGCGTAGAACCCGGGGAACTGTTTTTT.

This chain's CDR3 is CATKPRGLDEKLFF. The CDR3 coding sequence is TGCGCCACCAAGCCCCGGGGACTCGACGAAAAACTGTTTTTT. V is TRBV4-1 and J is TRBJ1-4; D perhaps matches TRBD1 (5 bases). The germline V and J ends were trimmed by 10 bases and 8 bases, with 20 bases remaining between them. The CDR3 extends over 14 amino acids. Germline V gene data show CDR1 as MGHRA and CDR2 as YSYEKL.

V and J are TRBV19 and TRBJ2-1; D possibly corresponds to TRBD1 (5 bases). V was pared by 3 bases and J by 2 bases, with 11 bases between. The length of the CDR3 is 15 residues. The germline CDR1 and CDR2 sequences are LNHDA and SQIVND (reference sequence). The CDR3 spells CASSMGQGPYNEQFF. The CDR3 bases are TGTGCCAGTAGTATGGGGCAGGGCCCCTACAATGAGCAGTTCTTC.

The rearrangement joins TRBV7-2 to TRBJ1-1, with TRBD1 matching 7 bases. The CDR3 is 15 residues long. Germline CDR1 and CDR2: SGHTA and FQGNSA. Losses at the gene ends were 1 base for V and 5 bases for J; bases not matched to a gene: 7. The CDR3 nucleotides read TGTGCCAGCAGCTTAGAAACAGGGGCATCAACTGAAGCTTTCTTT. The encoded protein is CASSLETGASTEAFF.

This clone appeared a single time. V is TRBV28 and J is TRBJ2-2; TRBD1 agrees at 8 bases. The V gene's germline CDR1 is MDHEN and CDR2 SYDVKM. The V and J ends lost 4 bases and 7 bases, in that order; junction bases with no gene match: 8. This CDR3 comprises 15 residues. CDR3 loop: CASSYRTGFIGELFF. The DNA for the CDR3 is TGTGCCAGCAGTTACAGGACAGGGTTCATCGGGGAGCTGTTTTTT.

This clone has a single count. The gene calls are TRBV7-9 and TRBJ1-2; unclear D gene. Germline CDR1 SEHNR, CDR2 FQNEAQ (reference sequence). The germline V and J ends were trimmed by 1 base and 6 bases, with 6 bases remaining between them. The CDR3 has 12 residues. Here the CDR3 reads CASSLDIDGYTF. The CDR3 DNA follows: TGTGCCAGCAGCTTAGATATCGATGGCTACACCTTC.

The rearrangement uses TRBV6-1 and TRBJ1-5; 7 bases are shared with TRBD1. The CDR3 totals 15 residues. J was trimmed by 1 base and V by 3 bases; bases with no gene match: 3. Germline loops: CDR1 MNHNS, CDR2 SASEGT. CDR3 DNA sequence: TGTGCCAGCAGTGAGGGACAGACCAGCAATCAGCCCCAGCATTTT. This sequence encodes CASSEGQTSNQPQHF.

This chain links TRBV10-1 with TRBJ1-1; maybe TRBD1 (5 bases). The length of the CDR3 is 13 residues. Germline V gene lookup returns CDR1 WNHNN and CDR2 SYGVQD (reference sequence). The V end lost 2 bases, the J end lost 2 bases, and 6 bases lay between the germline ends. The DNA for the CDR3 is TGCGCCAGCAGTGAGCAGGGAAACACTGAAGCTTTCTTT. Amino acid sequence: CASSEQGNTEAFF.